This T cell receptor beta chain was recorded in a study of cytomegalovirus exposure and HLA in healthy donors. While unrecorded immune exposures were likely, the donors were nominally healthy when sampled. Primers: 60 Vbeta forward and 13 Jbeta reverse. Using immunoSEQ multiplex PCR, the repertoire was profiled, and TCRdb retains in-frame clones only, with some absent. Of 200,000 to 250,000 clones listed, roughly 85% are singletons. In this sample, this clone turned up once. Sequenced: PBMCs. The receptor was derived from a man between 18 and 29 years old in good health and CMV-seronegative.

CDR3 bases: TGTGCCAGCACCCAAGGGGGTACCGGGGCCAACGTCCTGACTTTC. Its translation: CASTQGGTGANVLTF. The chain carries TRBV5-4 and TRBJ2-6, with D tentatively TRBD1 (6 bases). CDR1 SGHNT and CDR2 YYREEE come from the germline V gene (reference sequence). This CDR3 has 15 residues. Between the trimmed V and J ends, which lost 6 bases and 4 bases, there was a span of 14 bases.